This entry lists 29 T cell receptor beta chains sequenced from one sample in a study of identical twins. TCRdb re-called the 5' RACE reads with MiXCR, one entry per CDR3 protein. The data contain 1.5 million to 2 million distinct CDR3 sequences, about 32% of them singletons. Sequencing was done on a sample of cord blood. These receptors came from a newborn girl in good health.

The chain combines TRBV21-1 with TRBJ2-1; the table's D gene call, TRBD2, was not cross checked with the DNA. TRBV21-1 is a pseudogene. There are 21 residues in the CDR3. CDR3 DNA: TGTGCCAGCAGCAAAGGGTTCACGGGACTAGCGGGGCTTAGCTCCTACAATGAGCAGTTCTTC. This codes for CASSKGFTGLAGLSSYNEQFF.

This clonotype was detected many times. The chain is built from TRBV12-3 or TRBV12-4 and TRBJ2-1; tentatively, D is TRBD1 or TRBD2 (7 bases each). The CDR3 extends over 15 amino acids. V gave up 5 bases and J gave up 4 bases, with 15 bases separating them. In nucleotides, the CDR3 is TGTGCCAGCAGTCGACCAGGGGGGGGGTACAATGAGCAGTTCTTC. Translated, it gives CASSRPGGGYNEQFF.

This clonotype appeared many times. The chain uses TRBV7-9 and TRBJ1-1, with no clear D. In germline, CDR1 is SEHNR, CDR2 FQNEAQ (reference sequence). CDR3 size: 13 residues. The germline V and J ends were trimmed by 6 bases and 1 base, with 9 bases remaining between them. DNA of the CDR3: TGTGCCAGCAGTTTTATGGGGAACACTGAAGCTTTCTTT. This sequence encodes CASSFMGNTEAFF.

This clonotype was observed a few times. CDR3 loop: CATSDWTATQYF. The CDR3 nucleotides are TGTGCCACCAGTGATTGGACAGCGACGCAGTATTTT. V is TRBV24-1 and J is TRBJ2-3, with TRBD1 as a possible D gene (6 bases). This CDR3 region has 12 residues. Germline CDR1 KGHDR, CDR2 SFDVKD. V lost 2 bases and J 9 bases, leaving 8 bases between the germline ends.

The V and J genes are TRBV6-5 and TRBJ2-1, with D possibly TRBD2 on 6 matching bases. The germline V gene encodes CDR1 MNHEY and CDR2 SVGAGI. CDR3 length: 18 residues. Deletions cut 2 bases from V and 1 base from J, with 18 bases between. Here the CDR3 reads CASSYRYSWSGSYNEQFF. CDR3 DNA sequence: TGTGCCAGCAGTTACCGCTATAGTTGGAGCGGGTCCTACAATGAGCAGTTCTTC.

This chain joins TRBV27 and TRBJ2-1, with a tentative D call TRBD2 (6 bases). CDR3 size: 15 residues. V lost 6 bases and J lost 1, with 13 bases in between. Germline CDR1 MNHEY, CDR2 SMNVEV (reference sequence). The CDR3 spells CASRGTPPSYNEQFF. The CDR3 DNA follows: TGTGCCAGCAGGGGGACTCCACCTTCCTACAATGAGCAGTTCTTC.

This clonotype was detected a few times. The chain has TRBV7-2 and TRBJ1-2, with D perhaps TRBD1 (6 bases). V lost 4 bases and J 2 bases, leaving 20 bases between the germline ends. CDR1 is SGHTA, CDR2 FQGNSA, per germline. The CDR3 is made up of 17 amino acids. CDR3 sequence (DNA): TGTGCCAGCAGCTCTCGCCCGCAGGGGTTTCGAAACTATGGCTACACCTTC. It translates to CASSSRPQGFRNYGYTF.

This clonotype has more than one count but fewer than ten. The chain carries TRBV3-1 and TRBJ2-1, with 9 bases lining up with TRBD2. From germline, CDR1 is LGHDT and CDR2 YNNKEL (reference sequence). V lost 6 bases and J lost 4; bases outside the gene matches: 10. The CDR3 spans 16 residues. The CDR3 sequence: CASSPSSGGLYNEQFF. DNA for the CDR3: TGTGCCAGCAGTCCATCGAGCGGGGGGCTTTACAATGAGCAGTTCTTC.

This clonotype was picked up a small number of times. V usage is TRBV6-9 and J usage is TRBJ2-7; perhaps TRBD2 as D (5 bases). This CDR3 has 17 residues. V lost 2 bases to trimming and J lost 0 bases, with 17 bases between them. Germline CDR1 and CDR2: MNHGY and SVAAGI. The CDR3 reads CASSYTTTLGSSYEQYF. CDR3 in DNA: TGTGCCAGCAGTTATACCACTACACTAGGGAGCTCCTACGAGCAGTACTTC.

This clonotype was counted many times. The rearrangement links TRBV20-1 to TRBJ2-3; the D gene could be TRBD1 or TRBD2 (6 bases each). The germline V and J ends were trimmed by 1 base and 2 bases, with 10 bases remaining between them. This CDR3 spans 14 amino acids. From germline, CDR1 is DFQATT and CDR2 SNEGSKA (reference sequence). The CDR3 DNA sequence: TGCAGTGCTAGAGCGGGGGCCCTCACAGATACGCAGTATTTT. Protein: CSARAGALTDTQYF.

V is TRBV25-1 and J is TRBJ2-4; tentative D call: TRBD2 (5 bases). The J call may be incorrect, as the DNA end agrees better with TRBJ2-7. From germline, CDR1 is MGHDK and CDR2 SYGVNS. The CDR3 covers 13 residues. CDR3 loop: CASSEFEGYEQYF. DNA for the CDR3: TGTGCCAGCAGTGAATTTGAGGGCTACGAGCAGTACTTC.

The gene calls are TRBV20-1 and TRBJ2-3, with 10 bases identical to TRBD2. The CDR3 covers 15 residues. Losses at the gene ends were 2 bases for V and 1 base for J; bases not matched to a gene: 3. The germline CDR1 and CDR2 sequences are DFQATT and SNEGSKA (reference sequence). CDR3 DNA: TGCAGTGCTAGAACTAGCGGGAAAGGCACAGATACGCAGTATTTT. It translates to CSARTSGKGTDTQYF.

The chain carries TRBV4-2 and TRBJ1-2, with 8 bases aligning to TRBD1. With V trimmed by 4 bases and J by 7 bases, 11 bases remained unmatched. Per the germline V gene, CDR1 is LGHNA and CDR2 is YNFKEQ. The CDR3 runs 15 residues. For the CDR3, the DNA is TGTGCCAGCAGCCTGCAGACAGGGGAATTTGGTGGCTACACCTTC. Its translation: CASSLQTGEFGGYTF.

The V call is TRBV5-1, the J call TRBJ2-1, with 7 nucleotides matching TRBD2. V lost 1 base and J lost 8; bases outside the gene matches: 6. The CDR3 consists of 14 residues. Per germline, CDR1 SGHRS and CDR2 YFSETQ. Here the CDR3 reads CASSLWRGNDEQFF. CDR3 in DNA: TGCGCCAGCAGCTTGTGGCGGGGGAACGATGAGCAGTTCTTC.

V gene TRBV6-5 combines with J gene TRBJ1-3; no clear D gene. Germline CDR1 reads MNHEY; CDR2 reads SVGAGI. Trimming took off 6 bases at V and 0 bases at J, with 9 bases between the two ends. This CDR3 has 14 amino acids. The CDR3 DNA is TGTGCCAGCAGGGTGCAGCGCTCTGGAAACACCATATATTTT. Encoded protein: CASRVQRSGNTIYF.

Concerning this clonotype itself: A junction boundary mismatches the germline segment, possibly from a read error. In DNA form, the CDR3 reads TGCAATGCTAGAGACCGGGTTGACTATGGCTACACCTTC. Protein product: CNARDRVDYGYTF. The chain carries TRBV20-1 and TRBJ1-2; unclear D gene. CDR1 and CDR2 (germline): DFQATT, SNEGSKA (reference sequence). The CDR3 is 13 amino acids.

This clonotype was detected many times. The chain combines TRBV28 with TRBJ2-7; 9 bases align to TRBD2. In germline, CDR1 is MDHEN, CDR2 SYDVKM. This CDR3 contains 15 residues. V gave up 2 bases and J gave up 2 bases; unmatched junction bases: 4. CDR3 sequence: CASSLLAGPTYEQYF. DNA of the CDR3: TGTGCCAGCAGTTTACTAGCGGGGCCTACCTACGAGCAGTACTTC.

V gene TRBV6-2 or TRBV6-3 combines with J gene TRBJ1-5, with D tentatively TRBD1 (6 bases). The CDR3 sequence is 14 residues long. V gave up 2 bases and J gave up 9 bases, with 14 bases separating them. Germline V gene data show CDR1 as MNHEY and CDR2 as SVGEGT. As DNA, the CDR3 is TGTGCCAGCAGTTACGCACAGGGTTGTCGGCCCCAGCATTTT. This sequence encodes CASSYAQGCRPQHF.

This clonotype came up a few times. The chain couples TRBV29-1 to TRBJ2-1, with TRBD2 identical over 7 bases. Germline-derived CDR1 and CDR2 are SQVTM and ANQGSEA. The junction had 10 bases not matched to a gene; V was cut back by 2 bases and J by 0 bases. CDR3 length equals 17 residues. This chain's CDR3 is CSVEFRRTRDSYNEQFF. The DNA of the CDR3 is TGCAGCGTTGAATTTCGGCGGACTAGGGACTCCTACAATGAGCAGTTCTTC.

Only a few counts were recorded for this clonotype. This chain uses TRBV5-1 with TRBJ2-1; 11 positions agree with TRBD1. V was clipped by 4 bases and J by 8 bases; unmatched bases: 8. Looked up from germline, CDR1 is SGHRS and CDR2 is YFSETQ. CDR3 length: 15 residues. The CDR3 sequence is CASSAGTGGKDEQFF. For the CDR3, the DNA is TGCGCCAGCAGCGCCGGGACAGGGGGTAAGGATGAGCAGTTCTTC.

The chain carries TRBV28 and TRBJ1-4; TRBD1 is a possible D gene (5 bases). V lost 5 bases to trimming and J lost 0 bases, with 16 bases between them. This CDR3 contains 17 residues. From germline, CDR1 is MDHEN and CDR2 SYDVKM. CDR3 coding DNA: TGTGCCAGCAGTCCATACTGGACACCAGCAACTAATGAAAAACTGTTTTTT. It specifies CASSPYWTPATNEKLFF.

There are a few counts of this clonotype. The genes are TRBV5-1 and TRBJ2-1; TRBD2 matches at 10 bases. The CDR3 spans 15 residues. The germline CDR1 and CDR2 sequences are SGHRS and YFSETQ. The junction had 4 bases not matched to a gene; V was cut back by 4 bases and J by 3 bases. The CDR3 DNA is TGCGCCAGCAGCGTCACTAGCGGGGACTACAATGAGCAGTTCTTC. This sequence encodes CASSVTSGDYNEQFF.

CDR3 sequence reads: CASSLVDPYGYTF. CDR3 coding DNA: TGTGCCAGCAGCTTAGTGGATCCCTATGGCTACACCTTC. The V call is TRBV11-2, the J call TRBJ1-2, with unresolved D. The CDR3 covers 13 residues. V lost 1 base and J 4 bases, leaving 7 bases between the germline ends. Looked up from germline, CDR1 is SGHAT and CDR2 is FQNNGV.

The rearrangement joins TRBV10-3 to TRBJ2-2; D perhaps matches TRBD2 (6 bases). This CDR3 contains 15 residues. Looked up from germline, CDR1 is ENHRY and CDR2 is SYGVKD. V was pared by 11 bases and J by 2 bases, with 18 bases between. The CDR3 sequence: CASATRLINTGELFF. CDR3 DNA sequence: TGTGCCTCCGCGACTAGATTAATCAACACCGGGGAGCTGTTTTTT.

The rearrangement joins TRBV10-1 to TRBJ2-7; D assignment may be TRBD1 or TRBD2 (5 bases each). The CDR3 has 13 residues. Deletions cut 8 bases from V and 6 bases from J, with 17 bases between. Germline-derived CDR1 and CDR2 are WNHNN and SYGVQD (reference sequence). This CDR3 reads CASSGPRVSEQYF. CDR3 nucleotides: TGCGCCAGCTCGGGGCCTCGGGTCTCCGAGCAGTACTTC.

The rearrangement links TRBV20-1 to TRBJ1-1; 11 bases line up with TRBD1. The V gene end was trimmed by 6 bases and the J gene end by 5 bases; junction bases not matched to a gene: 8. The CDR3 contains 14 residues. CDR1 is DFQATT and CDR2 is SNEGSKA in the germline V gene (reference sequence). The CDR3 protein is CSAQTGQGGTEAFF. CDR3 nucleotide sequence: TGCAGTGCGCAGACGGGACAGGGGGGAACTGAAGCTTTCTTT.

The V call is TRBV30, the J call TRBJ1-1, with D unresolved. V shed 1 base and J shed 3 bases, with 9 bases lying between them. Germline CDR1 and CDR2: GTSNPN and SVGIG (reference sequence). The CDR3 is 13 residues long. The DNA for the CDR3 is TGTGCCTGGAGTGCAACGGGATACACTGAAGCTTTCTTT. It is translated as CAWSATGYTEAFF.

This clonotype was recorded a few times. This may stem from a read error, because a much larger clone lies one nucleotide away. The chain couples TRBV6-6 to TRBJ1-2, with TRBD1 identical over 11 bases. Germline-derived CDR1 and CDR2 are MNHNY and SVGAGI (reference sequence). V lost 6 bases and J lost 7; bases outside the gene matches: 4. The CDR3 has 13 amino acids. The CDR3 loop reads CASRPGTGGGYTF. The CDR3 DNA reads as TGTGCCAGCAGACCTGGGACAGGGGGTGGCTACACCTTC.

This clonotype was seen more than once but under ten times. The V gene is TRBV3-1, the J gene TRBJ2-7; D ambiguous. With 8 bases removed from V and 3 bases from J, the gap between germline ends came to 11 bases. CDR1 and CDR2 from the germline V gene are LGHDT and YNNKEL (reference sequence). The CDR3 length is 12 residues. The CDR3 protein is CASGNTDYEQYF. The CDR3 DNA reads as TGTGCCAGCGGAAATACGGACTACGAGCAGTACTTC.